This is a list of T cell receptor beta chains from one sample in a study of circulating CD8 cells and anti-PD-1 response in melanoma. TCRdb used MiXCR to reprocess the reads, holding one entry per CDR3 protein. This table holds about 370 distinct CDR3 sequences, 10% to 15% found once. Specimen: CD8+ T cells from PBMCs, collected at baseline or after one month of anti-PD-1 therapy (not recorded which). These receptors were collected from a human donor with melanoma. Both conserved end residues are part of each CDR3. Each record gives: V gene, D gene, clone size, J gene, CDR3 DNA, CDR3 protein. D genes are given only for firm matches. The listing skips clone size in some rows; elsewhere it reads once, few, many or a size class.

v_call: TRBV28
d_call: -
clone_size: -
j_call: TRBJ2-6
cdr3_nt: TGTGCCAGCACCCAGCAAGCTGGGGCCAACGTCCTGACTTTC
cdr3_aa: CASTQQAGANVLTF

v_call: TRBV7-9
d_call: -
clone_size: medium-sized
j_call: TRBJ1-3
cdr3_nt: TGTGCCAGCAGCTTAGGGGAGTCGGGTGGAAACACCATATATTTT
cdr3_aa: CASSLGESGGNTIYF

v_call: TRBV6-1
d_call: -
clone_size: -
j_call: TRBJ1-3
cdr3_nt: TGTGCCAGCAGTGAACATCCGCTTAGCAGGGCCCTTCTCGACGGAAACACCATATATTTT
cdr3_aa: CASSEHPLSRALLDGNTIYF

v_call: TRBV6-5
d_call: TRBD1
clone_size: medium-sized
j_call: TRBJ2-7
cdr3_nt: TGTGCCAGCAGTTACATCCAGACAGGGTTCTACGAGCAGTACTTC
cdr3_aa: CASSYIQTGFYEQYF

v_call: TRBV5-1
d_call: TRBD1
clone_size: medium-sized
j_call: TRBJ2-1
cdr3_nt: TGCGCCAGCAGCCATGGACAGGGGGAAGGCAATGAGCAGTTCTTC
cdr3_aa: CASSHGQGEGNEQFF

v_call: TRBV3-1
d_call: -
clone_size: -
j_call: TRBJ2-3
cdr3_nt: TGTGCCAGCAGCCTTGGACTCACCACAGATACGCAGTATTTT
cdr3_aa: CASSLGLTTDTQYF

v_call: TRBV11-2
d_call: -
clone_size: large
j_call: TRBJ1-5
cdr3_nt: TGTGCCAGCTCCACAGGAGTAGGTCAGCCCCAGCATTTT
cdr3_aa: CASSTGVGQPQHF

v_call: TRBV5-6
d_call: -
clone_size: medium-sized
j_call: TRBJ2-1
cdr3_nt: TGTGCCAGCAGCTTGGGCCCCGGCCGAAGGGATGGTGAGCAGTTCTTC
cdr3_aa: CASSLGPGRRDGEQFF

v_call: TRBV12-3/TRBV12-4
d_call: -
clone_size: medium-sized
j_call: TRBJ1-5
cdr3_nt: TGTGCCAGCAGTTTAGGGGGGTCGGGTGCGAATCAGCCCCAGCATTTT
cdr3_aa: CASSLGGSGANQPQHF

v_call: TRBV5-1
d_call: -
clone_size: large
j_call: TRBJ1-6
cdr3_nt: TGCGCCAGCAGCTGGGGACCGGGTTCACCCCTCCACTTT
cdr3_aa: CASSWGPGSPLHF

v_call: TRBV12-3/TRBV12-4
d_call: TRBD1
clone_size: large
j_call: TRBJ2-3
cdr3_nt: TGTGCCAGCAGTTCCCAGGGGGCGAGGGTAGATACGCAGTATTTT
cdr3_aa: CASSSQGARVDTQYF